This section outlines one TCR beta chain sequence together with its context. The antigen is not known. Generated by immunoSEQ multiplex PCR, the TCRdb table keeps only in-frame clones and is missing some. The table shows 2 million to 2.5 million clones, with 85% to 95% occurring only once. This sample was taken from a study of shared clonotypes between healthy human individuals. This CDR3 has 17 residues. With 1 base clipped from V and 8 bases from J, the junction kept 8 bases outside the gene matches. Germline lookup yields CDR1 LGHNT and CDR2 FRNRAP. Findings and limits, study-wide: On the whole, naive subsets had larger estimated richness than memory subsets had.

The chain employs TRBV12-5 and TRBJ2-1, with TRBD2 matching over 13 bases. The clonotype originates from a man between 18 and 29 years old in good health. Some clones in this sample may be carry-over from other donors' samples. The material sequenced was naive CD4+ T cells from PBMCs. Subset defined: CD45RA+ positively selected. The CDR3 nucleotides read TGTGCTAGTGGTTTGGGGGGACTAGCGGGATGGGGTGATGAGCAGTTCTTC. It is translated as CASGLGGLAGWGDEQFF.